This paragraph reports one T cell receptor (beta chain). The antigen it binds to is not known. Base-call qualities are not available, and no considerably larger clone is one nucleotide away. The data originate from a study of T cells in Graves' hyperthyroidism and ophthalmopathy (dated by TCRdb to the late 2010s). General notes on the study: Peripheral blood was sampled at the time of initial diagnosis, prior to any treatment. A discovery cohort of about a hundred patients, approximately 45 with Graves' ophthalmopathy and approximately 57 with stable Graves' hyperthyroidism, was used to find distinguishing TCR V-J signatures. Prospective prediction of ophthalmopathy was tested in an independent validation cohort consisting of about 19 hyperthyroidism patients and around 16 patients who later progressed to ophthalmopathy. The approximately 90 discovery patients were randomly split 7:3 into training and test sets. In addition, the study compared T-cell repertoires in thyroid tissue and in blood from five to seven Graves' hyperthyroidism patients. Once sampling was done, hyperthyroidism patients were given methimazole at a starting dose of 30 mg daily, whereas ophthalmopathy patients were given high-dose intravenous methylprednisolone. The paper reports TCR Vbeta CDR3 sequencing of roughly 140 peripheral blood samples: 40 to 45 ophthalmopathy, over 70 hyperthyroidism and approximately 17 progressor patients.

The TCR beta CDR3 regions were amplified from the RNA transcripts. A first-round RT-PCR of the TCR CDR3 used the HTBI primer set with the Qiagen OneStep RT-PCR kit. Libraries were constructed in a second round of multiplex PCR, after which size selection and purification were carried out. Libraries were sequenced paired-end with 100 bp reads on an Illumina HiSeq2000. The study's own analysis went as follows. Raw data were processed with SOAPnuke, discarding reads with adapters, uncalled bases, mean Phred below 15, or no exact constant-primer or identifier match. High-quality paired reads were merged with COPE v1.2.5, and unique nucleotide sequences were defined as clonotypes. MiTCR v1.1 was used to align the clonotypes against IMGT TRBV, TRBD and TRBJ reference segments. Only V-J combinations with frequency above 0.0001, covering approximately 99% of repertoires, were analysed. The TCS score was defined as F50 (clonal expansion) divided by E x V (chaos), with BLOSUM62-based TCRdist calculated between CDR3 peptides within each V-J. Welch's t-statistics and random forest reduced approximately 520 V-J features to roughly 13, which were used in a naive Bayes classifier (R e1071). TCRdb applied fastp at Q25 and MiXCR to the public reads, then kept only in-frame beta chains. CDR3 protein duplicates are merged, each entry listing the most common genes and DNA. TCRdb, not the original authors, processed these V and J calls. The table for this sample lists around 620,000 distinct CDR3 sequences; 15% to 20% of them were counted only once. The ten largest clones represent about 3.8% of the sample.

Stable Graves' hyperthyroidism was defined as no progression to ophthalmopathy during 18 months of follow-up. Hyperthyroidism patients were newly diagnosed, had a disease duration of under 2 months, and were aged 18 to 65 years. Any patient with an uncontrolled infection, another autoimmune disease, pregnancy or lactation was excluded. Diagnoses relied on clinical symptoms, serum thyroxine and TRAb, thyroid ultrasound and orbital computed tomography. PBMCs were separated from roughly 10 ml of fresh peripheral blood using Ficoll-Paque density gradient centrifugation. Trizol reagent was used to extract total RNA, and RNA quality was then checked on an Agilent 2100 Bioanalyzer. Results the study describes overall, beyond this receptor: A model built on a 13 V-J signature distinguished ophthalmopathy from stable hyperthyroidism, reaching about 89% sensitivity and around 82% specificity in cross-validation and 80%/75% in testing. Most expanded thyroid clonotypes (frequency above 0.001) were also found in blood, which suggests that blood repertoires may mirror thyroid immune responses. Sample size was not statistically predetermined, and investigators were not blinded to group allocation. During validation, the model predicted progression to ophthalmopathy a median of about 6.5 months ahead of onset, with 60% to 71% sensitivity and more than 72% specificity.

The source of this sequence is a woman aged 30 to 39 with Graves' hyperthyroidism. The sequencing input was blood.

The nucleotide sequence reads as follows: TGTGCCAGCAGGCCGGGACTAGCGGGAGGGAGAGGGTACAATGAGCAGTTCTTC. It is translated as CASRPGLAGGRGYNEQFF. This receptor chain uses TRBV2 and TRBJ2-1, with 16 middle bases fitting TRBD2. The junction shows trimming of 6 bases on V and 4 bases on J, and the gene matches do not reach 9 bases of it. Inclusive of the bounding cysteine and phenylalanine, the CDR3 is 18 residues long. The sequence is cut down to CDR3 DNA, 54 bases in frame from base 1. CDR1 is given as SNHLY and CDR2 as FYNNEI, both from the germline V gene.